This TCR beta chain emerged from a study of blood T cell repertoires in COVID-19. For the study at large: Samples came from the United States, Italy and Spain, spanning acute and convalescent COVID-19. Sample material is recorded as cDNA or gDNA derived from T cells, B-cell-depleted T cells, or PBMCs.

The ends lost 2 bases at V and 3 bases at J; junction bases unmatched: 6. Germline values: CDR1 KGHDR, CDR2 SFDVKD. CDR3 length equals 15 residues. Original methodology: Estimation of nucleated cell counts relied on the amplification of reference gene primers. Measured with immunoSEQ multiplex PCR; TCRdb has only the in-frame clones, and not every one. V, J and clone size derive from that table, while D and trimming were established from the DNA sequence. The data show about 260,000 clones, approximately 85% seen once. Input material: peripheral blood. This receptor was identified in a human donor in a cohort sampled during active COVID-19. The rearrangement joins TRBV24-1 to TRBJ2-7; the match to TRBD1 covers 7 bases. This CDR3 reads CATSDCRDRDYEQYF. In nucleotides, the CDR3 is TGTGCCACCAGTGATTGCCGGGACAGAGACTACGAGCAGTACTTC.